Given below is one TCR beta chain in context. These data originate in a study of blood T cell repertoires in COVID-19. Looking at the study overall: The United States, Italy and Spain were the sources of the acute and convalescent COVID-19 samples. T cells, B-cell-depleted T cells, or PBMCs provided the cDNA or gDNA that served as material.

The germline V and J ends were trimmed by 0 bases and 2 bases, with 10 bases remaining between them. Germline lookup yields CDR1 LNHNV and CDR2 YYDKDF (reference sequence). This CDR3 has 15 amino acids. In the original workflow: Amplification from reference gene primers served as the basis for estimated nucleated cell counts. Clones were read by immunoSEQ multiplex PCR, and TCRdb kept only the in-frame ones, dropping some. The DNA was the basis for D and trimming; V, J and clone size are from that table. The sample holds about 84,000 clones, about 70% seen once. The rearrangement links TRBV15 to TRBJ1-2; a possible D gene is TRBD1 (6 bases). Sample: peripheral blood. This clonotype was sampled from a man aged 45-60 years with active or convalescent COVID-19. The CDR3 DNA reads TGTGCCACCAGCAGAGACAGGGGCGACAACTATGGCTACACCTTC. This gives the protein CATSRDRGDNYGYTF.